Below are 22 T cell receptor beta chains sequenced from a single sample in a study of shared clonotypes between healthy human individuals (TCRdb year 2020). The library was made by the immunoSEQ multiplex PCR assay. Here the immuneACCESS table is served through TCRdb, limited to in-frame sequences with V and J called. Missing clones are a known gap in these copies; in checked studies unresolved V genes cover under half, and the rest lacks a known reason. The sample table shows approximately 2.3 million clones, and over 90% are seen once. Under 0.45% of the sample goes to the ten largest clones. Material: naive CD4+ T cells from PBMCs. The sample's cell subset or site, from its label and the paper: CD45RA+ positively selected. The receptors derive from a man aged 18 to 30 in good health. Some clones in this sample may be carry-over from other donors' samples.

To note about this clone: At the DNA level, this CDR3 is encoded by other sequences in the same sample as well. CDR3 loop: CAISEGQGNYGYTF. The CDR3 DNA sequence: TGTGCCATCAGTGAAGGGCAGGGTAACTATGGCTACACCTTC. The rearrangement joins TRBV10-3 to TRBJ1-2; TRBD1 is a possible D gene (5 bases). V lost 3 bases and J 1 base, leaving 9 bases between the germline ends. The CDR3 has 14 residues. Germline-derived CDR1 and CDR2 are ENHRY and SYGVKD.

The chain links TRBV2 to TRBJ1-2; 8 nucleotides align to TRBD1. The CDR3 consists of 15 residues. Germline values: CDR1 SNHLY, CDR2 FYNNEI. After removal of 6 bases from V and 7 bases from J, the junction contained 13 bases not matched to a gene. The chain's CDR3 is CASSVESLDRVGYTF. In DNA, the CDR3 is TGTGCCAGCAGCGTCGAGAGTTTGGACAGGGTTGGCTACACCTTC.

The rearrangement joins TRBV14 to TRBJ2-1; the match to TRBD1 covers 7 bases. This CDR3 has 14 amino acids. J gave up 4 bases and V 6 bases, and 6 bases lay outside the gene matches. Per germline, CDR1 SGHDN and CDR2 FVKESK. The CDR3 nucleotides read TGTGCCAGCAGGTCAACGGGACAGTACAATGAGCAGTTCTTC. This encodes CASRSTGQYNEQFF.

This chain joins TRBV27 and TRBJ2-2; 10 bases are a match to TRBD1. Trimming removed 6 bases from V and 6 bases from J; junction bases left unmatched: 7. Germline V gives CDR1 MNHEY, CDR2 SMNVEV (reference sequence). The CDR3 loop spans 15 amino acids. The CDR3 is CASRKRQGAPGELFF. Here the CDR3 DNA reads TGTGCCAGCAGGAAACGACAGGGGGCGCCCGGGGAGCTGTTTTTT.

On this clone: This may stem from a read error, because a much larger clone lies one nucleotide away. The chain links TRBV5-8 to TRBJ2-7; unclear D gene. Germline-derived CDR1 and CDR2 are SGHTS and YDEGEE. With 3 bases removed from V and 0 bases from J, the gap between germline ends came to 1 base. This CDR3 spans 11 amino acids. The DNA for the CDR3 is TGTGCCAGCAGCTCCTCCTACGAGCAGTACTTC. It encodes CASSSSYEQYF.

The genes are TRBV6-1 and TRBJ2-3; 7 nucleotides line up with TRBD1. Germline V gene data show CDR1 as MNHNS and CDR2 as SASEGT. The V segment lost 3 bases and the J segment 2 bases; nucleotides outside the gene matches: 2. This CDR3 has 14 amino acids. As DNA, the CDR3 is TGTGCCAGCAGTGAGGGACAGCTCACAGATACGCAGTATTTT. It codes for CASSEGQLTDTQYF.

This chain joins TRBV5-8 and TRBJ1-1; 8 bases agree with TRBD1. Germline lookup yields CDR1 SGHTS and CDR2 YDEGEE. The CDR3 loop spans 12 amino acids. Losses at the gene ends were 3 bases for V and 8 bases for J; bases not matched to a gene: 3. CDR3 nucleotide sequence: TGTGCCAGCAGCTATGGACAGGGAGAAGCTTTCTTT. Protein sequence: CASSYGQGEAFF. Full variable domain (missing parts from reference TRBV5-8 and TRBJ1-1): EAGVTQSPTHLIKTRGQQATLRCSPISGHTSVYWYQQALGLGLQFLLWYDEGEERNRGNFPPRFSGRQFPNYSSELNVNALELEDSALYLCASSYGQGEAFFGQGTRLTVV.

The rearrangement uses TRBV15 and TRBJ2-1, with a tentative D call TRBD1 (6 bases). Germline CDR1 reads LNHNV; CDR2 reads YYDKDF (reference sequence). Trimming took 3 bases from V and 3 from J, leaving 12 bases between them. CDR3 length equals 15 residues. CDR3 protein: CATSSRRTDYNEQFF. CDR3 nucleotide sequence: TGTGCCACCAGCAGTAGGAGGACAGACTACAATGAGCAGTTCTTC.

V usage is TRBV16 and J usage is TRBJ1-2; D not certain. Trimming removed 6 bases at V and 3 bases at J, with 11 bases between. The length of the CDR3 is 13 residues. CDR1 KGHSY and CDR2 FQNENV come from the germline V gene. The chain's CDR3 is CASRSEGYYGYTF. Written as DNA, the CDR3 is TGTGCCAGCAGATCAGAAGGCTACTATGGCTACACCTTC.

CDR3 residues: CASSKHGPYLIHDEQFF. The CDR3 DNA is TGTGCCAGCAGCAAACATGGGCCTTACCTTATCCACGATGAGCAGTTCTTC. The genes are TRBV21-1 and TRBJ2-1; the table's D call TRBD1 went unverified against the DNA. TRBV21-1 is a documented pseudogene. The CDR3 contains 17 residues.

The chain carries TRBV15 and TRBJ2-1, with TRBD2 identical over 8 bases. The V and J ends lost 3 bases and 10 bases, in that order; junction bases with no gene match: 8. Germline V gene sequence: CDR1 LNHNV, CDR2 YYDKDF (reference sequence). The CDR3 extends over 14 amino acids. The chain's CDR3 is CATSSGTRFSEQFF. Written as DNA, the CDR3 is TGTGCCACCAGCAGCGGGACTAGATTTTCGGAGCAGTTCTTC. Variable domain in full (rest from reference TRBV15 and TRBJ2-1): DAMVIQNPRYQVTQFGKPVTLSCSQTLNHNVMYWYQQKSSQAPKLLFHYYDKDFNNEADTPDNFQSRRPNTSFCFLDIRSPGLGDTAMYLCATSSGTRFSEQFFGPGTRLTVL.

V is TRBV28 and J is TRBJ2-5; the D is unclear. The J call is uncertain, as TRBJ2-7 better fits the DNA end. The CDR3 sequence is 14 residues long. CDR1 is MDHEN, CDR2 SYDVKM, per germline. The CDR3 here is CASSLLKGPYEQYF. CDR3 DNA: TGTGCCAGCAGTTTGCTTAAGGGCCCCTACGAGCAGTACTTC.

As to this clone: One junction end does not reproduce the germline sequence, and a read error may be involved. The same CDR3 is also encoded by other DNA sequences in this sample. The chain links TRBV6-5 to TRBJ1-1, with D uncertain. CDR3 length equals 15 residues. Germline V gives CDR1 MNHEY, CDR2 SVGAGI. CDR3 sequence: CASSRSDAGVTEAFF. The CDR3, as DNA: TGTGCCAGCAGCCGCTCGGACGCGGGCGTCACTGAAGCTTTCTTC.

The chain uses TRBV19 and TRBJ1-2; perhaps TRBD1 as D (6 bases). The CDR3 extends over 14 amino acids. V was trimmed by 3 bases and J by 2 bases, leaving 10 bases between them. CDR1 and CDR2 from the germline V gene are LNHDA and SQIVND (reference sequence). CDR3 protein: CASSMNRENYGYTF. The CDR3 region has the DNA TGTGCCAGTAGTATGAACAGGGAGAACTATGGCTACACCTTC.

The chain recombines TRBV28 with TRBJ1-1, with D uncertain. V lost 6 bases and J lost 7, with 9 bases in between. This CDR3 has 11 residues. CDR1 and CDR2 from the germline V gene are MDHEN and SYDVKM. The CDR3 DNA reads TGTGCCAGCAGCCGAACGGGTGAAGCTTTCTTT. Protein sequence: CASSRTGEAFF.

The V and J genes are TRBV11-2 and TRBJ2-7; a weak D match, TRBD2 (5 bases). The germline gives CDR1 SGHAT, CDR2 FQNNGV. V was trimmed by 5 bases and J by 2 bases, leaving 13 bases between them. CDR3 length: 14 residues. The CDR3 sequence is CASSPRVFAYEQYF. The CDR3 DNA follows: TGTGCCAGCAGCCCGCGGGTCTTCGCCTACGAGCAGTACTTC.

The CDR3 bases are TGTGCCAGCAGCCTATTCTATGGCTACACCTTC. Protein product: CASSLFYGYTF. The chain uses TRBV14 and TRBJ1-2; unclear D gene. The germline V gene encodes CDR1 SGHDN and CDR2 FVKESK. The CDR3 has 11 residues. Trimming removed 4 bases from V and 4 bases from J, with 4 bases in between.

The CDR3 sequence: CASNELAGGTDTQYF. The DNA for the CDR3 is TGTGCCAGTAACGAACTAGCGGGAGGCACAGATACGCAGTATTTT. The V and J genes are TRBV19 and TRBJ2-3; 11 positions match TRBD2. Losses at the gene ends were 7 bases for V and 1 base for J; bases not matched to a gene: 4. The CDR3 is 15 amino acids. CDR1 is LNHDA, CDR2 SQIVND, per germline (reference sequence).

This sequence joins TRBV28 and TRBJ2-1; 8 positions match TRBD2. Germline CDR1 and CDR2: MDHEN and SYDVKM. V lost 9 bases, J lost 8 bases, and 18 bases stayed unmatched. The CDR3 spans 16 residues. The CDR3 DNA follows: TGTGCCAGTGGCCAACTTCGTGGGACTAGTTACTATGAGCAGTTCTTC. This gives the protein CASGQLRGTSYYEQFF.

This sequence joins TRBV10-2 and TRBJ2-1, with TRBD2 identical over 11 bases. V shed 3 bases, J shed 5 bases, and the junction held 12 bases outside the gene matches. The CDR3 is 18 amino acids. Germline V gene lookup returns CDR1 WSHSY and CDR2 SAAADI. In DNA form, the CDR3 reads TGCGCCAGCAGTGATTTCCTTAGACTAGCGGGATGGGACAATGAGCAGTTCTTC. Translated: CASSDFLRLAGWDNEQFF.

J is TRBJ1-1 and V is TRBV19; no clear D. The ends were cut back, 7 bases at V and 7 bases at J, with 10 bases in the middle. Germline V CDR1 and CDR2: LNHDA, SQIVND (reference sequence). This CDR3 is 11 amino acids long. The CDR3 DNA reads as TGTGCCAGTAAGTCCCTCCATGAAGCTTTCTTT. Translation gives CASKSLHEAFF.

The chain joins TRBV18 to TRBJ1-5; the D gene is possibly TRBD1 (5 bases). V was shortened by 3 bases and J by 9 bases, with 12 bases between the two germline ends. The CDR3 is made up of 13 amino acids. Germline loops: CDR1 KGHSH, CDR2 LQKENI. In DNA, the CDR3 is TGTGCCAGCTCACCCTCAGGGCTAGCGCCCCAGCATTTT. Amino acids: CASSPSGLAPQHF.